The text below deals with one T cell receptor beta chain. The antigen remains unidentified. Looked up from germline, CDR1 is MNHEY and CDR2 is SVGEGT. Trimming removed 2 bases from V and 0 bases from J, with 26 bases in between. The CDR3 is 21 residues long. Some clones are missing from TCRdb's copy, which holds only in-frame ones; the method was immunoSEQ multiplex PCR. The sample holds about 120,000 clones, 90% seen once. The sample is drawn from a study of T cell responses to AZD1222 COVID-19 vaccine. Study-level findings and limits: At baseline, just a handful of AZD1222 recipients tested seropositive. Most donors were white British and more were female, and clonal diversity was possibly underestimated. Repertoires in all cases were sampled only once the peak T cell response had passed. Per reports, nearly half of all spike-specific TCRs target regions that are unmutated in variants.

Specimen: peripheral blood, collected on day 0 of MenACWY control vaccination. The origin of this receptor is an adult in good health. This chain links TRBV6-2 or TRBV6-3 with TRBJ2-4; perhaps D is TRBD1 or TRBD2 (7 bases each). CDR3 nucleotide sequence: TGTGCCAGCAGTTACCACCAACTTGACAGGGAGGGGTTTCTAGCCAAAAACATTCAGTACTTC. Amino acids: CASSYHQLDREGFLAKNIQYF.